The 23 T cell receptor beta chains below all came from one sample that was sequenced in a study of read filtering for tumor transcriptome and immune sequencing. The library was built from around 400 ng RNA with molecular barcoded adaptors for alpha/delta and beta/gamma chains. TCRdb reanalysed the reads using MiXCR and keeps one entry per CDR3 protein. Of approximately 58,000 distinct CDR3 sequences listed, roughly 20% are singletons. Sequenced: a population of CD138-negative cells sorted from bone marrow. Every receptor here comes from a donor at least 40 years old with multiple myeloma.

The chain links TRBV29-1 to TRBJ1-2; no definite D call. The germline V and J ends were trimmed by 5 bases and 0 bases, with 10 bases remaining between them. The CDR3 runs 13 residues. Germline assignment: CDR1 SQVTM and CDR2 ANQGSEA. CDR3 DNA: TGCAGCGTTAGGACGGCCGCTAACTATGGCTACACCTTC. It yields the protein CSVRTAANYGYTF.

This clonotype appeared many times. The rearrangement links TRBV7-2 to TRBJ2-1, with TRBD2 identical over 11 bases. V was clipped by 6 bases and J by 9 bases; unmatched bases: 10. The CDR3 sequence is 15 residues long. Germline CDR1 SGHTA, CDR2 FQGNSA. CDR3 sequence (DNA): TGTGCCAGCAGACCGCCGGGACTAGCGGCCTCTGAGCAGTTCTTC. Amino acids: CASRPPGLAASEQFF. The full variable domain, completed using reference TRBV7-2 and TRBJ2-1, is GAGVSQSPSNKVTEKGKDVELRCDPISGHTALYWYRQSLGQGLEFLIYFQGNSAPDKSGLPSDRFSAERTGGSVSTLTIQRTQQEDSAVYLCASRPPGLAASEQFFGPGTRLTVL.

This clonotype was detected ten times or more. J is TRBJ2-5 and V is TRBV28; 11 bases match TRBD1. Germline assignment: CDR1 MDHEN and CDR2 SYDVKM. V gave up 6 bases and J gave up 3 bases; unmatched junction bases: 6. This CDR3 is built from 15 residues. CDR3: CASRGGQGVKETQYF. CDR3 DNA sequence: TGTGCCAGCAGGGGGGGACAGGGGGTTAAAGAGACCCAGTACTTC.

This clonotype was seen at least ten times. The chain uses TRBV7-2 and TRBJ2-3; D is uncertain. The CDR3 contains 13 residues. Trimming removed 5 bases from V and 3 bases from J, with 9 bases in between. The germline V gene has CDR1 SGHTA and CDR2 FQGNSA. This CDR3 reads CASSTPRTDTQYF. Here the CDR3 DNA reads TGTGCCAGCAGCACCCCCAGAACAGATACGCAGTATTTT.

This clonotype was recorded once. Possible read error: a much larger clone is one base away. This chain joins TRBV6-1 and TRBJ1-2; 7 positions match TRBD1. Germline-derived CDR1 and CDR2 are MNHNS and SASEGT. CDR3 size: 12 residues. J gave up 7 bases and V 6 bases, and 5 bases lay outside the gene matches. CDR3 DNA: TGTGCCAGCAGAGGGACAGTCTGTGGCTACACCTTC. Translation gives CASRGTVCGYTF.

The V and J genes are TRBV30 and TRBJ1-3; D possibly corresponds to TRBD1 (6 bases). The CDR3 runs to 15 residues. In germline, CDR1 is GTSNPN, CDR2 SVGIG (reference sequence). V lost 2 bases and J lost 7, with 18 bases in between. CDR3 DNA: TGTGCCTGGAGTAAGGGCCTGGGGGGGGCGAACACCATATATTTT. Encoded protein: CAWSKGLGGANTIYF.

This clonotype was counted many times. V is TRBV20-1 and J is TRBJ2-7; D not resolved. The CDR3 loop spans 13 amino acids. The V gene lost 5 bases and the J gene lost 6 bases, with 17 bases spanning the gap. Per the germline V gene, CDR1 is DFQATT and CDR2 is SNEGSKA (reference sequence). The CDR3 reads CSASTGSPGEQYF. CDR3 coding DNA: TGCAGTGCTTCTACCGGGTCTCCGGGCGAGCAGTACTTC.

This clonotype has only one observation. A read error may explain this, as a much larger clone is one base away. This sequence joins TRBV7-2 and TRBJ2-5; tentatively, D is TRBD1 (5 bases). Germline V gene sequence: CDR1 SGHTA, CDR2 FQGNSA. V lost 4 bases, J lost 4 bases, and 16 bases lay in between. The CDR3 is 15 residues long. The CDR3 DNA reads as TGTGCCAGCAGCTCTTACCCCGACAGAGCAGAGACCCAGTACTTC. This sequence encodes CASSSYPDRAETQYF. The variable domain in full, with the rest retrieved from reference TRBV7-2 and TRBJ2-5, is GAGVSQSPSNKVTEKGKDVELRCDPISGHTALYWYRQSLGQGLEFLIYFQGNSAPDKSGLPSDRFSAERTGGSVSTLTIQRTQQEDSAVYLCASSSYPDRAETQYFGPGTRLLVL.

Concerning this clonotype itself: A read error is possible here, since a much larger clone lies one base away. This chain connects TRBV6-5 to TRBJ2-5; D gene uncertain. Trimming stripped 4 bases from V and 5 bases from J, with 5 bases between. The germline CDR1 and CDR2 sequences are MNHEY and SVGAGI. CDR3 length equals 11 residues. The CDR3 sequence is CASSCLETQYF. Written as DNA, the CDR3 is TGTGCCAGCAGTTGCCTGGAGACCCAGTACTTC.

The rearrangement uses TRBV5-1 and TRBJ2-3; TRBD1 matches 12 bases. Germline V CDR1 and CDR2: SGHRS, YFSETQ. CDR3 length: 18 residues. V dropped 4 bases and J dropped 1; count of bases not matched to a gene: 10. The CDR3 sequence is CASSMAGTGGAGTDTQYF. The CDR3 bases are TGCGCCAGCAGCATGGCCGGGACAGGGGGCGCTGGCACAGATACGCAGTATTTT.

The chain recombines TRBV5-4 with TRBJ2-7; D gene ambiguous. The CDR3 length is 12 residues. Per the germline V gene, CDR1 is SGHNT and CDR2 is YYREEE (reference sequence). V lost 5 bases and J lost 4, with 10 bases in between. The CDR3 DNA reads TGTGCCAGCAGTATGTCTGGGTACGAGCAGTACTTC. It is translated as CASSMSGYEQYF.

This clonotype came up a few times. The chain has TRBV7-3 and TRBJ2-3; 7 bases agree with TRBD1. Germline CDR1 reads SGHTA; CDR2 reads FQGTGA. The V and J ends lost 5 bases and 5 bases, in that order; junction bases with no gene match: 10. The CDR3 runs 15 residues. This CDR3 is CASSRVGGLKDTQYF. Here the CDR3 DNA reads TGTGCCAGCAGCAGGGTAGGGGGCCTTAAAGATACGCAGTATTTT.

This clonotype was recorded only once. A clone one base away is much larger, so this may be a read error. The rearrangement uses TRBV15 and TRBJ1-5, with 8 bases matching TRBD1. Germline-derived CDR1 and CDR2 are LNHNV and YYDKDF (reference sequence). The CDR3 is 14 residues long. CDR3 protein: CANSKRQGNQPQHF. For the CDR3, the DNA is TGTGCCAACAGCAAACGACAGGGGAATCAGCCCCAGCATTTT. Filled out from reference TRBV15 and TRBJ1-5, the complete variable domain reads DAMVIQNPRYQVTQFGKPVTLSCSQTLNHNVMYWYQQKSSQAPKLLFHYYDKDFNNEADTPDNFQSRRPNTSFCFLDIRSPGLGDTAMYLCANSKRQGNQPQHFGDGTRLSIL.

A few counts support this clonotype. This chain connects TRBV5-6 to TRBJ1-1; D gene unclear. CDR1 and CDR2 (germline): SGHDT, YYEEEE. Trimming stripped 5 bases from V and 5 bases from J, with 19 bases between. The CDR3 runs 15 residues. The CDR3 nucleotides are TGTGCCAGCAGTTCAGCCGGGTGGGGTCGGACTGAAGCTTTCTTT. This codes for CASSSAGWGRTEAFF.

This clonotype was seen only once. A single base separates this from a much larger clone, so it may be a read error. This chain connects TRBV28 to TRBJ1-5, with 9 bases fitting TRBD1. Germline CDR1 MDHEN, CDR2 SYDVKM. This CDR3 region has 14 residues. Trimming cost V 8 bases and J 0 bases; bases outside gene matches: 2. CDR3 amino acids: CASRTGDSNQPQHF. In nucleotides, the CDR3 is TGTGCCAGCCGGACAGGGGATAGCAATCAGCCCCAGCATTTT.

The table lists this clonotype with many counts. The chain has TRBV11-3 and TRBJ2-1, with TRBD2 as a possible D gene (7 bases). Germline-derived CDR1 and CDR2 are SGHNT and YENEEA. CDR3 size: 15 residues. V was pared by 5 bases and J by 8 bases, with 19 bases between. The CDR3: CASSPRGGRDYEQFF. CDR3 coding DNA: TGTGCCAGCAGCCCTAGGGGGGGCAGGGATTATGAGCAGTTCTTC.

Details on this clonotype: Given a much more abundant clone one base away, this may be a read error. V and J are TRBV6-4 and TRBJ1-5, with no clear D. Germline-derived CDR1 and CDR2 are MRHNA and SNTAGT. The CDR3 length is 14 residues. The CDR3 is CASSATWSKQPQHF. CDR3 DNA: TGTGCCAGCAGCGCCACATGGAGCAAACAGCCCCAGCATTTT.

In this sample, this clonotype turned up many times. This chain links TRBV30 with TRBJ2-7; TRBD2 is a possible D gene (6 bases). Trimming left V 2 bases short and J 2 bases short, with 10 bases between. This CDR3 is 13 amino acids long. Germline loops: CDR1 GTSNPN, CDR2 SVGIG (reference sequence). CDR3 DNA: TGTGCCTGGAGTTTGGGGGGACCCTACGAGCAGTACTTC. Residues: CAWSLGGPYEQYF. The full variable domain, rest sourced from reference TRBV30 and TRBJ2-7, is SQTIHQWPATLVQPVGSPLSLECTVEGTSNPNLYWYRQAAGRGLQLLFYSVGIGQISSEVPQNLSASRPQDRQFILSSKKLLLSDSGFYLCAWSLGGPYEQYFGPGTRLTVT.

This clonotype was detected many times. The chain links TRBV28 to TRBJ2-7; TRBD1 aligns across 8 bases. Trimming cost V 4 bases and J 6 bases; bases outside gene matches: 5. The CDR3 has 13 residues. Germline CDR1 reads MDHEN; CDR2 reads SYDVKM. The CDR3 DNA reads as TGTGCCAGCAGTTCGGGACAGGATAGCGAGCAGTACTTC. Translation gives CASSSGQDSEQYF. Looking up the rest from reference TRBV28 and TRBJ2-7 gives the full variable domain: DVKVTQSSRYLVKRTGEKVFLECVQDMDHENMFWYRQDPGLGLRLIYFSYDVKMKEKGDIPEGYSVSREKKERFSLILESASTNQTSMYLCASSSGQDSEQYFGPGTRLTVT.

This rearrangement joins TRBV10-3 to TRBJ1-1; tentatively, D is TRBD1 (5 bases). The CDR3 runs to 11 residues. V was trimmed by 7 bases and J by 4 bases, leaving 7 bases between them. CDR1 and CDR2 (germline): ENHRY, SYGVKD. CDR3 coding DNA: TGTGCCATCATGGGGGGCACTGAAGCTTTCTTT. It specifies CAIMGGTEAFF.

This clonotype was detected many times. The CDR3 here is CASSRAAGYTGELFF. CDR3 bases: TGTGCCAGCAGCCGTGCAGCAGGGTACACCGGGGAGCTGTTTTTT. The chain joins TRBV5-4 to TRBJ2-2; possibly TRBD1 for D (5 bases). V was trimmed by 4 bases and J by 3 bases, leaving 13 bases between them. The V gene's germline CDR1 is SGHNT and CDR2 YYREEE (reference sequence). The CDR3 is 15 residues long.

This clonotype appeared a few times. The chain employs TRBV6-5 and TRBJ2-5; D is ambiguous. This CDR3 is built from 13 residues. The ends were cut back, 7 bases at V and 7 bases at J, with 16 bases in the middle. Germline V gene sequence: CDR1 MNHEY, CDR2 SVGAGI. CDR3: CASTGLLLGTQYF. In nucleotides, the CDR3 is TGTGCCAGCACAGGCCTCCTCCTAGGGACCCAGTACTTC.

The table lists this clonotype with many counts. The V call is TRBV23-1, the J call TRBJ1-6; D ambiguous. TRBV23-1 is marked as an open reading frame, function uncertain. CDR3 length: 14 amino acids. Trimming took off 3 bases at V and 9 bases at J, with 12 bases between the two ends. CDR3 sequence: CASSHEAIFSPLHF. The CDR3, as DNA: TGCGCCAGCAGTCATGAGGCCATCTTTTCACCCCTCCACTTT.